Presented here are 13 T cell receptor beta chains from one specimen sequenced in a study of T cell responses to AZD1222 COVID-19 vaccine. Sequencing was performed with immunoSEQ multiplex PCR; in TCRdb, only in-frame clones are kept and a portion is missing. Of some 89,000 clones in the sample, approximately 89% were seen once. Specimen: peripheral blood, collected on day 0 of AZD1222 vaccination. The source is an adult in good health.

The chain uses TRBV14 and TRBJ1-4; D gene uncertain. Germline-derived CDR1 and CDR2 are SGHDN and FVKESK. Trimming removed 3 bases from V and 5 bases from J, with 7 bases in between. CDR3 length: 13 amino acids. The CDR3 nucleotides are TGTGCCAGCAGCCAGGGCCCAAATGAAAAACTGTTTTTT. Residues: CASSQGPNEKLFF. Full variable domain (missing parts from reference TRBV14 and TRBJ1-4): EAGVTQFPSHSVIEKGQTVTLRCDPISGHDNLYWYRRVMGKEIKFLLHFVKESKQDESGMPNNRFLAERTGGTYSTLKVQPAELEDSGVYFCASSQGPNEKLFFGSGTQLSVL.

The genes are TRBV7-2 and TRBJ1-2; a possible D gene is TRBD1 (5 bases). Germline V CDR1 and CDR2: SGHTA, FQGNSA. V shed 1 base and J shed 8 bases, with 11 bases lying between them. The CDR3 is 13 residues long. CDR3 in DNA: TGTGCCAGCAGCTTAGGGGGCGCGGCCGGCTACACCTTC. This sequence encodes CASSLGGAAGYTF.

The CDR3: CASSQVDGANEKLFF. Written as DNA, the CDR3 is TGCGCCAGCAGCCAAGTTGATGGGGCTAATGAAAAACTGTTTTTT. The V call is TRBV4-1, the J call TRBJ1-4; D gene uncertain. The CDR3 contains 15 residues. Trimming cost V 1 base and J 3 bases, with 9 bases left between them. The germline V gene encodes CDR1 MGHRA and CDR2 YSYEKL.

The chain uses TRBV10-1 and TRBJ2-3, with D perhaps TRBD2 (5 bases). V dropped 4 bases and J dropped 8 bases, with 13 bases sitting between them. Germline loops: CDR1 WNHNN, CDR2 SYGVQD (reference sequence). This CDR3 spans 13 amino acids. This CDR3 reads CASSASLAGTQYF. Here the CDR3 DNA reads TGCGCCAGCAGTGCGTCCCTAGCCGGTACGCAGTATTTT.

The chain recombines TRBV19 with TRBJ1-2; no definite D call. The V end was cut by 5 bases, the J end by 4 bases, with 11 bases between. In germline, CDR1 is LNHDA, CDR2 SQIVND (reference sequence). The CDR3 has 13 residues. The CDR3 here is CASSSDGTYGYTF. The DNA of the CDR3 is TGTGCCAGTAGTTCAGACGGTACCTATGGCTACACCTTC.

The V gene is TRBV2, the J gene TRBJ2-1; 7 bases are shared with TRBD1. CDR1 is SNHLY and CDR2 is FYNNEI in the germline V gene. This CDR3 region has 14 residues. The ends lost 11 bases at V and 3 bases at J; junction bases unmatched: 10. The DNA of the CDR3 is TGTGCCGACAAAGAGGGACAGAGCTACAATGAGCAGTTCTTC. Amino acids: CADKEGQSYNEQFF.

The chain employs TRBV28 and TRBJ2-7; 13 positions match TRBD2. V trimming: 5 bases; J trimming: 12 bases; junction bases outside the gene matches: 10. Germline loops: CDR1 MDHEN, CDR2 SYDVKM. There are 14 residues in the CDR3. In nucleotides, the CDR3 is TGTGCCAGCAGTACCGGGGAAGGACTAGCGGGAGCGTACTTC. It encodes CASSTGEGLAGAYF.

This chain joins TRBV4-1 and TRBJ2-1; 12 positions match TRBD2. Trimming at V came to 2 bases and at J to 7 bases, leaving 12 bases not matched to a gene. The CDR3 consists of 18 residues. The germline gives CDR1 MGHRA, CDR2 YSYEKL. DNA for the CDR3: TGCGCCAGCAGCCAAACCCCCGCCAGCCTAGCGGGGGGGAATGAGCAGTTCTTC. Amino acids: CASSQTPASLAGGNEQFF.

The chain uses TRBV27 and TRBJ2-3, with D unresolved. V was clipped by 0 bases and J by 2 bases, with 9 bases between them. The CDR3 consists of 15 residues. Germline V CDR1 and CDR2: MNHEY, SMNVEV (reference sequence). As DNA, the CDR3 is TGTGCCAGCAGTTTATCCCGCCGGAACACAGATACGCAGTATTTT. Protein sequence: CASSLSRRNTDTQYF.

The gene calls are TRBV6-1 and TRBJ2-5, with 7 bases that match TRBD1. The CDR3 has 15 residues. The V gene's germline CDR1 is MNHNS and CDR2 SASEGT. The trim removed 3 bases at V and 1 base at J, leaving 5 bases unmatched. The CDR3 here is CASSEDRSTQETQYF. The CDR3 region has the DNA TGTGCCAGCAGTGAGGACAGGTCGACCCAAGAGACCCAGTACTTC.

The chain links TRBV5-1 to TRBJ2-7, with 7 positions matching TRBD1. This CDR3 has 14 amino acids. J gave up 5 bases and V 4 bases, and 9 bases lay outside the gene matches. Germline V gene sequence: CDR1 SGHRS, CDR2 YFSETQ. The chain's CDR3 is CASSIGTEGNEQYF. The CDR3 bases are TGCGCCAGCAGCATCGGGACAGAGGGCAACGAGCAGTACTTC.

The gene calls are TRBV19 and TRBJ1-1, with 8 nucleotides matching TRBD1. The CDR3 spans 16 residues. V lost 4 bases and J lost 5; bases outside the gene matches: 12. Germline CDR1 is LNHDA and CDR2 is SQIVND (reference sequence). The CDR3 sequence: CASSKTPGQGGTEAFF. The CDR3 nucleotides read TGTGCCAGTAGTAAAACCCCCGGACAGGGCGGGACTGAAGCTTTCTTT.

The chain has TRBV10-2 and TRBJ2-1; TRBD2 aligns across 12 bases. Germline V gene sequence: CDR1 WSHSY, CDR2 SAAADI. The length of the CDR3 is 16 residues. V lost 2 bases and J lost 9; bases outside the gene matches: 8. The CDR3 reads CASSEIPSGRAFEQFF. As DNA, the CDR3 is TGCGCCAGCAGTGAGATCCCTAGCGGGAGGGCCTTTGAGCAGTTCTTC.